This T cell receptor (beta chain) was identified in a study of breast tumors, draining lymph nodes, adjacent tissues. The CDR3 extends over 16 amino acids. Trimming took off 0 bases at V and 5 bases at J, with 16 bases between the two ends. CDR1 and CDR2 from the germline V gene are SEHNR and FQNEAQ (reference sequence). Findings of the study overall: Tumor TCR diversity was below lymph nodes but above nontumor tissue.

The lymph nodes were axillary draining lymph nodes from breast cancer patients. This clonotype was picked up many times. The antigen is unknown. TCRdb ran MiXCR on the multiplex PCR reads and lists one entry per CDR3 protein. The table includes around 130,000 distinct CDR3 sequences, 15% to 20% detected once. The TCR was taken from a female donor with breast cancer. Some clones in this sample may be carry-over from other donors' samples. The sequenced sample consisted of axillary lymph node tissue. This chain joins TRBV7-9 and TRBJ2-5; D gene ambiguous. CDR3 region: CASSLAGPPTTETQYF. The CDR3 nucleotides are TGTGCCAGCAGCTTAGCGGGCCCACCCACAACCGAGACCCAGTACTTC. The full variable domain, rest sourced from reference TRBV7-9 and TRBJ2-5, is DTGVSQNPRHKITKRGQNVTFRCDPISEHNRLYWYRQTLGQGPEFLTYFQNEAQLEKSRLLSDRFSAERPKGSFSTLEIQRTEQGDSAMYLCASSLAGPPTTETQYFGPGTRLLVL.